This TCR beta chain was obtained from a study of regulatory T cells in long-lasting Graves disease. In this sample, this clonotype turned up many times. Its antigen is not identified. Combining iRepertoire HTBI primers with Arm-PCR of CDR3 regions, the authors built TCR beta libraries. One entry per CDR3 protein, called by TCRdb with MiXCR from the multiplex PCR reads. The sample holds approximately 470,000 distinct CDR3 sequences, around 15% seen once. Germline CDR1 is SQVTM and CDR2 is ANQGSEA. This CDR3 has 13 amino acids. V lost 5 bases, J lost 1 base, and 12 bases lay in between. The time point: newly diagnosed GD, antithyroid drugs for less than 3 months. Preparation of the TCR library used RNA extracted from PBMCs. Xi'an, China, was home to the endocrinology department that provided patients. Study-level findings and limits: For persistent Graves' patients, TCR diversity was lower than for newly diagnosed ones.

These records were also assigned to another study, of T cells in Graves' hyperthyroidism and ophthalmopathy.

This rearrangement joins TRBV29-1 to TRBJ2-7; D may correspond to TRBD1 or TRBD2 (6 bases each). This TCR was sampled from a middle-aged man with Graves disease. The sample consisted of peripheral blood mononuclear cells (PBMCs), taken at new diagnosis, from a patient treated with antithyroid drugs. CDR3 residues: CSVTGRKSYEQYF. CDR3 DNA: TGCAGCGTTACAGGGAGGAAATCCTACGAGCAGTACTTC.